This T cell receptor (beta chain) stems from a study of blood T cell repertoires in COVID-19. The repertoire was sequenced with immunoSEQ multiplex PCR; TCRdb's copy has only in-frame clones and lacks some. The data show approximately 200,000 clones, about 85% seen once. The ends were cut back, 0 bases at V and 5 bases at J, with 15 bases in the middle. The CDR3 runs to 16 residues. Per germline, CDR1 LGHNA and CDR2 YSLEER. In this sample, this clone turned up once. The chain employs TRBV4-3 and TRBJ2-3, with D perhaps TRBD1 (6 bases). This receptor was obtained from a man in his forties with acute or convalescent COVID-19. The sequencing sample was made of peripheral blood. Here the CDR3 reads CASSQDWGLKKDTQYF. CDR3 sequence (DNA): TGCGCCAGCAGCCAAGATTGGGGGCTGAAAAAAGATACGCAGTATTTT.